Sequencing of this TCR beta chain was carried out in a study of cytomegalovirus exposure and HLA in healthy donors. Study-wide findings and caveats: Among TCR beta chains of equal frequency, HLA-associated ones were more clonally expanded in a later analysis.

Per the germline V gene, CDR1 is SGHRS and CDR2 is YFSETQ. V trimming: 4 bases; J trimming: 6 bases; junction bases outside the gene matches: 13. CDR3 size: 18 residues. The PCR employed 60 Vbeta primers together with 13 Jbeta primers. The method was immunoSEQ multiplex PCR; TCRdb's version includes in-frame clones alone and lacks a portion of them. The data show roughly 250,000 clones, with roughly two thirds seen just once and 2% to 2.5% held by the top ten. Worth noting for this clone: Its target is not known.

This TCR came from a female donor in good health and CMV-seronegative. The V call is TRBV5-1, the J call TRBJ2-1, with 13 bases identical to TRBD2. Material for sequencing was PBMCs. The CDR3 DNA sequence: TGCGCCAGCAGCCTTGGGACTAGCGGGATTCTGAAAGGCAATGAGCAGTTCTTC. Translation: CASSLGTSGILKGNEQFF.